A selection of T cell receptor beta chains follows, all from one sample in a study of a mutant IDH1 vaccine in newly diagnosed glioma. The data were produced by immunoSEQ multiplex PCR, yet TCRdb's version contains in-frame clones alone and is incomplete. Altogether tens of thousands of clones are present, 87% being singletons, with the ten largest covering 1.4%. No cognate antigen is known for these TCRs. This specimen was PBMCs, taken from a glioma patient whose treatment included an IDH1 peptide vaccine. Source of these receptors: a man between 40 and 49 years old with glioma. Both conserved end residues are part of each CDR3. A D gene is named only where the DNA matches it firmly. Rows may omit the clone size; those that give it use once, few, many or a size class.

J gene,V gene,clone size,D gene,CDR3 protein,CDR3 DNA
TRBJ2-1,TRBV19,-,TRBD1,CASSLRQGDEQFF,TGTGCCAGTAGCTTACGACAGGGCGATGAGCAGTTCTTC
TRBJ2-7,TRBV7-9,-,-,CASSPGQTYEQYF,TGTGCCAGCAGCCCAGGACAGACCTACGAGCAGTACTTC
TRBJ2-7,TRBV6-1,once,-,CASSEGGQVYEQYF,TGTGCCAGCAGTGAGGGGGGCCAGGTCTACGAGCAGTACTTC
TRBJ2-7,TRBV18,-,TRBD2,CASGTGGSRYEQYF,TGTGCCAGCGGAACTGGCGGGAGTCGGTACGAGCAGTACTTC
TRBJ2-1,TRBV7-2,-,-,CASSERGPMFNEQFF,TGTGCCAGCAGCGAAAGGGGACCTATGTTCAATGAGCAGTTCTTC
TRBJ1-1,TRBV29-1,-,-,CSVIRGTGTEAFF,TGCAGCGTTATCAGGGGAACAGGCACTGAAGCTTTCTTT
TRBJ1-5,TRBV15,-,-,CATSMGGNQPQHF,TGTGCCACCAGCATGGGGGGCAATCAGCCCCAGCATTTT
TRBJ2-7,TRBV9,-,TRBD2,CASSPGTSGNEEQYF,TGTGCCAGCAGCCCTGGGACTAGCGGGAATGAAGAGCAGTACTTC
TRBJ1-1,TRBV5-1,few,-,CASSLEWGNTEAFF,TGCGCCAGCAGCTTGGAGTGGGGGAACACTGAAGCTTTCTTT
TRBJ2-3,TRBV4-2,-,-,CASSQDANTDTQYF,TGTGCCAGCAGCCAAGATGCCAACACAGATACGCAGTATTTT
TRBJ2-7,TRBV7-2,-,TRBD1,CASRSGTGETEQYF,TGTGCCAGCAGATCGGGGACAGGGGAGACCGAGCAGTACTTC
TRBJ2-2,TRBV12-5,-,TRBD2,CASGLALAGGTGELFF,TGTGCTAGTGGTTTGGCCCTAGCGGGAGGTACCGGGGAGCTGTTTTTT
TRBJ2-7,TRBV27,-,TRBD2,CASSLQRGSSYEQYF,TGTGCCAGCAGTCTCCAGCGGGGGAGCTCCTACGAGCAGTACTTC
TRBJ2-5,TRBV5-1,-,-,CASSLQDFQETQYF,TGCGCCAGCAGCTTACAGGATTTTCAAGAGACCCAGTACTTC
TRBJ2-2,TRBV5-5,few,-,CASSLNINTGELFF,TGTGCCAGCAGCTTGAATATCAACACCGGGGAGCTGTTTTTT
TRBJ2-2,TRBV27,-,-,CASGWRGGELFF,TGTGCCAGCGGTTGGAGGGGTGGGGAGCTGTTTTTT
TRBJ1-2,TRBV27,-,TRBD1,CASSLGQGGDFNYGYTF,TGTGCCAGCAGTCTGGGACAGGGGGGGGACTTTAACTATGGCTACACCTTC
TRBJ2-3,TRBV12-5,once,-,CASAAVDTQYF,TGTGCTAGTGCGGCGGTAGATACGCAGTATTTT
TRBJ1-2,TRBV5-8,few,TRBD1,CASTWDSSNRYYGYTF,TGTGCCAGCACTTGGGACAGCTCTAATCGCTACTATGGCTACACCTTC
TRBJ1-2,TRBV14,-,-,CASSQDRAGEANYGYTF,TGTGCCAGCAGCCAAGATCGGGCAGGGGAAGCTAACTATGGCTACACCTTC
TRBJ2-7,TRBV27,few,-,CASSLSKSHYEQYF,TGTGCCAGCAGTTTATCGAAGAGCCACTACGAGCAGTACTTC
TRBJ1-3,TRBV27,-,-,CASGPTVGNTIYF,TGTGCCAGCGGCCCGACAGTTGGAAACACCATATATTTT
TRBJ1-2,TRBV19,-,-,CASSNRVTNYGYTF,TGTGCCAGTAGTAACAGGGTGACAAACTATGGCTACACCTTC
TRBJ1-4,TRBV9,-,-,CASSVGGGTFEKLFF,TGTGCCAGCAGCGTAGGCGGGGGGACATTTGAAAAACTGTTTTTT
TRBJ2-1,TRBV5-1,-,-,CASSSLGGSYNEQFF,TGCGCCAGCAGCTCTCTGGGTGGGAGTTACAATGAGCAGTTCTTC
TRBJ2-5,TRBV5-1,-,-,CASSFRGNQETQYF,TGCGCCAGCAGCTTTCGGGGGAATCAAGAGACCCAGTACTTC
TRBJ2-5,TRBV5-1,-,-,CASSFGPQPSQETQYF,TGCGCCAGCAGCTTCGGGCCACAACCATCCCAAGAGACCCAGTACTTC
TRBJ1-1,TRBV15,-,TRBD1,CATSREPTGQGFEAFF,TGTGCCACCAGCAGAGAACCGACGGGACAGGGGTTTGAAGCTTTCTTT
TRBJ2-3,TRBV6-5,-,TRBD2,CASGREPDTQYF,TGTGCCAGCGGGCGGGAGCCAGATACGCAGTATTTT
TRBJ1-4,TRBV29-1,-,-,CSVGTNNEKLFF,TGCAGCGTTGGGACGAACAATGAAAAACTGTTTTTT
TRBJ2-7,TRBV15,-,-,CATSRDRGRTYEQYF,TGTGCCACCAGCAGAGATCGTGGGCGGACCTACGAGCAGTACTTC
TRBJ2-7,TRBV2,-,TRBD1,CASRGQGRSYEQYF,TGTGCCAGCAGAGGACAGGGACGCTCCTACGAGCAGTACTTC
TRBJ2-3,TRBV6-4,few,-,CASSDQAGATDTQYF,TGTGCCAGCAGTGACCAAGCGGGCGCCACAGATACGCAGTATTTT
TRBJ2-7,TRBV7-2,-,-,CASSPMTGSYEQYF,TGTGCCAGCAGCCCGATGACGGGTTCTTACGAGCAGTACTTC
TRBJ2-5,TRBV9,-,-,CASSAGGRVETQYF,TGTGCCAGCAGCGCTGGGGGCAGGGTAGAGACCCAGTACTTC
TRBJ1-1,TRBV7-6,-,-,CASSRSSGTEAFF,TGTGCCAGCAGCCGCTCGAGTGGCACTGAAGCTTTCTTT
TRBJ1-1,TRBV6-5,-,TRBD1,CASSLRDSRGTEAFF,TGTGCCAGCAGTCTCCGGGACAGCAGAGGCACTGAAGCTTTCTTT
TRBJ1-1,TRBV6-1,-,TRBD1,CASSGQVPEAFF,TGTGCCAGCAGCGGACAGGTCCCTGAAGCTTTCTTT
TRBJ1-1,TRBV5-6,few,-,CASSLVRNTEAFF,TGTGCCAGCAGCTTGGTTCGGAACACTGAAGCTTTCTTT
TRBJ2-5,TRBV11-2,-,TRBD1,CASSLGQGETQYF,TGTGCCAGCAGCTTAGGACAGGGGGAGACCCAGTACTTC
TRBJ1-5,TRBV27,-,TRBD1,CASSLSSGQGGFQPQHF,TGTGCCAGCAGTTTATCATCCGGACAGGGTGGTTTTCAGCCCCAGCATTTT
TRBJ1-2,TRBV6-6,-,-,CASSYSNRYDYGYTF,TGTGCCAGCAGTTACTCGAACCGGTACGACTATGGCTACACCTTC
TRBJ2-7,TRBV19,once,-,CASRQGYEQYF,TGTGCCAGTAGACAGGGTTACGAGCAGTACTTC
TRBJ2-3,TRBV2,-,TRBD1,CASSETGGLDTQYF,TGTGCCAGCAGTGAGACAGGGGGTTTGGATACGCAGTATTTT
TRBJ1-1,TRBV7-9,-,-,CASQESRVNTEAFF,TGTGCCAGTCAAGAGAGCAGAGTGAACACTGAAGCTTTCTTT
TRBJ2-7,TRBV5-1,-,-,CASSLSGRGLYEQYF,TGCGCCAGCAGCCTCAGTGGGCGGGGCCTCTACGAGCAGTACTTC
TRBJ1-1,TRBV2,-,TRBD1,CASSDFGTANTEAFF,TGTGCCAGCAGTGATTTTGGGACAGCGAACACTGAAGCTTTCTTT
TRBJ2-5,TRBV7-2,-,-,CASSRDFGETQYF,TGTGCCAGCAGCCGAGACTTCGGGGAGACCCAGTACTTC
TRBJ1-1,TRBV19,-,-,CASSMRPVSNTEAFF,TGTGCCAGTAGTATGCGTCCGGTGTCGAACACTGAAGCTTTCTTT
TRBJ2-7,TRBV19,-,TRBD1,CASSIARDSYYEQYF,TGTGCCAGTAGTATAGCTCGGGACAGTTACTACGAGCAGTACTTC